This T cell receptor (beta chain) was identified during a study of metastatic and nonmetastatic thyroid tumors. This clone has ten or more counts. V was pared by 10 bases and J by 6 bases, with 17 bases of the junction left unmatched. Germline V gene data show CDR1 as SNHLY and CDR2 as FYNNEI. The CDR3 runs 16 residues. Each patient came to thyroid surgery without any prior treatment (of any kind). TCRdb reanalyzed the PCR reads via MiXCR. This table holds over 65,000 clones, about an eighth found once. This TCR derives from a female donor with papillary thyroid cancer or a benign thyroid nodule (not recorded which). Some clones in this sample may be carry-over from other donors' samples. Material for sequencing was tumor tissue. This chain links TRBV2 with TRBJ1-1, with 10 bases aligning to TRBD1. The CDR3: CATERETGGAVPEAFF. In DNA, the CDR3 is TGTGCCACCGAACGGGAGACAGGGGGCGCAGTGCCTGAAGCTTTCTTT.